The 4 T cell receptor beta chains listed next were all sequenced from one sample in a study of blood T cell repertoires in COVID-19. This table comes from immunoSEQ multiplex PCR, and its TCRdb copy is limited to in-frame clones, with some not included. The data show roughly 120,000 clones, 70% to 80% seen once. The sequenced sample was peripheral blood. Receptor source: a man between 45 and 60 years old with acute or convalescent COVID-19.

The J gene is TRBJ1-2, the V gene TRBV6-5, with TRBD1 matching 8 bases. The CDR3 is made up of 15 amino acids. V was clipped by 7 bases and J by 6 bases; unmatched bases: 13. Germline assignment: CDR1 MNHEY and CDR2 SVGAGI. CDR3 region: CASNLDRASENGYTF. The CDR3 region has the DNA TGTGCCAGCAATTTGGACAGGGCGTCTGAGAATGGCTACACCTTC.

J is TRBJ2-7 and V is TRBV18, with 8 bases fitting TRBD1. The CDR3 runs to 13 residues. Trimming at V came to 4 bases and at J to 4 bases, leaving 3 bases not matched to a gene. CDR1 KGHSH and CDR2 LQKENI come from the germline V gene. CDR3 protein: CASSRDRGYEQYF. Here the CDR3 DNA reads TGTGCCAGCTCACGAGACAGGGGTTACGAGCAGTACTTC.

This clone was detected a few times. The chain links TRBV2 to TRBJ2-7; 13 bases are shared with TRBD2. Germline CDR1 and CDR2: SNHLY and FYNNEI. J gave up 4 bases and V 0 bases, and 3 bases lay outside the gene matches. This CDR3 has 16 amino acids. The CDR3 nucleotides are TGTGCCAGCAGTGAAGCTCCGGGACTAGCGGGGTACGAGCAGTACTTC. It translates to CASSEAPGLAGYEQYF.

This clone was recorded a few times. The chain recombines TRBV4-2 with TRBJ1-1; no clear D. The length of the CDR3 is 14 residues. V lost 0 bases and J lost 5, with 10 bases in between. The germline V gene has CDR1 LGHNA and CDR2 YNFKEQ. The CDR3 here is CASSQDSRGTEAFF. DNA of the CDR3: TGTGCCAGCAGCCAAGATAGTCGCGGGACTGAAGCTTTCTTT.